This T cell receptor (beta chain) was found in a study of PD-1 blockade in classical Hodgkin lymphoma (dated by TCRdb to the early 2020s). Background for the entire study: Nivolumab dosing was 3 mg/kg intravenously every 2 weeks, continuing until either disease progression or unacceptable toxicity. To define a peripheral blood immune signature of response to PD-1 blockade in classical Hodgkin lymphoma, the study combined TCR beta sequencing with CyTOF. What the authors observed across the whole study: Baseline TCR diversity was reported to be lower in newly diagnosed patients than in healthy donors, and even lower in relapsed/refractory patients. Trial patients achieving complete response had baseline diversity similar to newly diagnosed patients, whereas partial responders and progressors had significantly lower diversity. Patients starting nivolumab less than 1 year after ASCT had lower diversity and were excluded from later analyses to avoid confounding by immune reconstitution. The study was limited to a single clinical trial cohort, and causes of repertoire differences, possibly disease activity or prior therapy, remained undefined. A significant rise by C4D1 was seen in CD4+ but not CD8+ TCR diversity (p=0.0027 vs p=0.16), with the rise being most apparent in complete responders (p=0.02).

Relative to germline, V is missing 3 bases and J is missing 8 bases, with 9 bases of the junction outside any gene match. The CDR3 goes from the cysteine to the phenylalanine over 14 residues. Of all the DNA, just the CDR3 is kept, 42 bases in frame from base 1. According to the germline V gene, CDR1 reads SGHTA and CDR2 reads FQGNSA. The sample's time point, from its label and the paper: cycle 1 day 1 (C1D1), immediately before nivolumab initiation. Relapse after autologous stem cell transplantation had occurred in all trial patients, and cohorts A, B and C were distinguished by prior brentuximab vedotin exposure. The trial cohort comprised a few dozen patients with relapsed/refractory classical Hodgkin lymphoma whose best overall responses were complete response, partial response or progressive disease. In the multi-cohort phase II CheckMate 205 trial, trial patients received single-agent nivolumab. An independent review committee assessed best overall response by applying the 2007 International Working Group response criteria. Trial PBMCs were collected immediately before nivolumab initiation (C1D1) and during therapy at cycle 2 day 1 and cycle 4 day 1. Peripheral blood was collected in 8 mL Vacutainer Cell Preparation Tubes, from which PBMCs were isolated by centrifugation and then cryopreserved.

As to this clone: Its cognate antigen has yet to be identified. Base qualities are not provided; no much larger clone lies one nucleotide away.

Genomic DNA was extracted with the Qiagen DNeasy kit from unsorted PBMCs and from negatively selected CD4+ and CD8+ fractions. Using primers that anneal to V and J segments, immunoSEQ multiplex PCR amplified the TCR beta CDR3 regions. A synthetic immune receptor repertoire was used to minimize amplification bias, and any residual bias was removed computationally once sequencing was done. On the study's bioinformatics: Custom Python scripts were used to quantify repertoire diversity as the Shannon entropy index. Unsorted, CD4+ and CD8+ repertoires were analyzed separately, except for combined analyses in which CD4+ and CD8+ sequences were merged in silico. Clonal expansion was defined as at least a 2-fold frequency increase after treatment relative to C1D1, with a pseudocount of 0.5 for undetected baseline clones. Singleton clones were defined as clones with 0 or 1 copy at C1D1, and non-singleton clones were defined as clones with 2 or more copies. Clones expanded in unsorted samples were assigned a CD4+, CD8+ or unknown annotation through matching of protein sequences in sorted samples from the same patient. Wilcoxon tests on paired samples were used to test diversity changes from C1D1 to C4D1. Not all clones reach the TCRdb copy of this immuneACCESS table, which keeps in-frame sequences only. Checked studies attribute under half of the gap to unresolved V genes and leave the rest unexplained. D and trimming were read from the DNA, whereas the V and J calls and clone size are those reported in that table. The table for this sample lists some 100,000 clones; 80% to 95% of them were counted only once. Less than 3.5% of the sample goes to the ten largest clones.

The chain joins TRBV7-2 to TRBJ1-2; 7 junctional bases match TRBD1. The clonotype comes from a human donor with classical Hodgkin lymphoma. The sample was peripheral blood mononuclear cells (PBMCs), taken at baseline. DNA sequence: TGTGCCAGCAGCTTGGGGGAGGGGGCAGGAGGCTACACCTTC. This translates into CASSLGEGAGGYTF.